One and the same sample provided the 21 T cell receptor beta chains below, sequenced in a study of cytomegalovirus exposure and HLA in healthy donors. 13 Jbeta primers and 60 Vbeta primers were used for the PCR. Here immunoSEQ multiplex PCR was the method, and the copy in TCRdb shows in-frame clones only, minus some. The sample holds some 150,000 clones, roughly 80% seen once. The sequenced sample consisted of PBMCs. Every receptor here comes from a man in his forties or fifties in good health and CMV-seronegative.

The rearrangement links TRBV5-6 to TRBJ1-2; perhaps TRBD1 as D (5 bases). CDR1 SGHDT and CDR2 YYEEEE come from the germline V gene. Trimming cost V 2 bases and J 5 bases, with 16 bases left between them. The CDR3 spans 15 residues. Written as DNA, the CDR3 is TGTGCCAGCAGCTTAGGTTCGTCAGGGATGTATGGCTACACCTTC. Translated, it gives CASSLGSSGMYGYTF.

A few counts support this clone. J is TRBJ2-1 and V is TRBV18; TRBD1 aligns across 7 bases. Germline CDR1 and CDR2: KGHSH and LQKENI. The CDR3 runs to 12 residues. V shed 3 bases and J 12 bases; nucleotides not matched to a gene: 5. CDR3 sequence reads: CASSPGQAGQFF. CDR3 coding DNA: TGTGCCAGCTCACCCGGACAGGCGGGGCAGTTCTTC.

This chain joins TRBV7-9 and TRBJ1-1; D ambiguous. Germline V gives CDR1 SEHNR, CDR2 FQNEAQ (reference sequence). CDR3 length: 13 residues. Trimming took off 4 bases at V and 1 base at J, with 7 bases between the two ends. This CDR3 is CASSSTPNTEAFF. DNA for the CDR3: TGTGCCAGCAGCTCCACACCGAACACTGAAGCTTTCTTT. Together with reference TRBV7-9 and TRBJ1-1, the CDR3 gives the full variable domain: DTGVSQNPRHKITKRGQNVTFRCDPISEHNRLYWYRQTLGQGPEFLTYFQNEAQLEKSRLLSDRFSAERPKGSFSTLEIQRTEQGDSAMYLCASSSTPNTEAFFGQGTRLTVV.

The rearrangement uses TRBV6-5 and TRBJ1-2; no clear D gene. Trimming left V 8 bases short and J 4 bases short, with 20 bases between. Per germline, CDR1 MNHEY and CDR2 SVGAGI. This CDR3 region has 15 residues. CDR3 region: CASVGGGLSFYGYTF. CDR3 nucleotides: TGTGCCAGCGTCGGAGGTGGGCTCAGCTTCTATGGCTACACCTTC.

V is TRBV4-1 and J is TRBJ2-3, with 9 nucleotides matching TRBD2. Germline V gene lookup returns CDR1 MGHRA and CDR2 YSYEKL. Trimming took 2 bases from V and 5 from J; bases not matched to a gene: 5. The CDR3 runs 15 residues. The CDR3 nucleotides are TGCGCCAGCAGCCAACTTAGCGGGGGCAGAGATACGCAGTATTTT. Residues: CASSQLSGGRDTQYF.

The chain has TRBV5-6 and TRBJ2-1, with D unresolved. The CDR3 runs to 13 residues. Germline values: CDR1 SGHDT, CDR2 YYEEEE. The germline V and J ends were trimmed by 4 bases and 5 bases, with 10 bases remaining between them. This chain's CDR3 is CASSPSDNNEQFF. The CDR3 DNA reads as TGTGCCAGCAGCCCAAGCGATAACAATGAGCAGTTCTTC.

This rearrangement joins TRBV7-2 to TRBJ2-5, with TRBD1 matching over 7 bases. Germline CDR1 reads SGHTA; CDR2 reads FQGNSA. The CDR3 length is 13 residues. With 5 bases clipped from V and 10 bases from J, the junction kept 10 bases outside the gene matches. The CDR3: CASSRTGTEIQYF. The CDR3 region has the DNA TGTGCCAGCAGCAGAACCGGGACAGAAATCCAGTACTTC.

The J gene is TRBJ2-3, the V gene TRBV7-9; 7 nucleotides match TRBD1. After removal of 5 bases from V and 2 bases from J, the junction contained 4 bases not matched to a gene. In germline, CDR1 is SEHNR, CDR2 FQNEAQ (reference sequence). This CDR3 is built from 14 residues. The CDR3 nucleotides are TGTGCCAGCAGCCGGGACAGTAACACAGATACGCAGTATTTT. This gives the protein CASSRDSNTDTQYF.

The V and J genes are TRBV28 and TRBJ1-4; a weak D match, TRBD1 (5 bases). The V end was cut by 8 bases, the J end by 4 bases, with 14 bases between. The CDR3 is made up of 14 amino acids. The germline gives CDR1 MDHEN, CDR2 SYDVKM. This CDR3 reads CASAIAGLNEKLFF. The CDR3 nucleotides are TGTGCCAGCGCAATAGCGGGGCTTAATGAAAAACTGTTTTTT.

The chain couples TRBV7-2 to TRBJ1-5; D is unclear. Deletions cut 1 base from V and 2 bases from J, with 9 bases between. The CDR3 loop spans 15 amino acids. In germline, CDR1 is SGHTA, CDR2 FQGNSA. In nucleotides, the CDR3 is TGTGCCAGCAGCTTAGGCCTGGCGGGCAATCAGCCCCAGCATTTT. It yields the protein CASSLGLAGNQPQHF. Drawing the rest from reference TRBV7-2 and TRBJ1-5, the complete variable domain is GAGVSQSPSNKVTEKGKDVELRCDPISGHTALYWYRQSLGQGLEFLIYFQGNSAPDKSGLPSDRFSAERTGGSVSTLTIQRTQQEDSAVYLCASSLGLAGNQPQHFGDGTRLSIL.

The rearrangement links TRBV18 to TRBJ1-2; 11 bases match TRBD1. CDR3 length: 15 amino acids. Germline V lookup: CDR1 KGHSH, CDR2 LQKENI. Trimming took 2 bases from V and 6 from J; bases not matched to a gene: 5. CDR3 coding DNA: TGTGCCAGCTCACCAGGGGGACAGGGGGTGAATGGCTACACCTTC. Its translation: CASSPGGQGVNGYTF.

This rearrangement joins TRBV28 to TRBJ1-1; D gene unclear. Trimming removed 2 bases at V and 1 base at J, with 8 bases between. Germline-derived CDR1 and CDR2 are MDHEN and SYDVKM. The CDR3 is 14 amino acids. The CDR3 reads CASSLNGRNTEAFF. CDR3 in DNA: TGTGCCAGCAGTTTAAACGGGAGGAACACTGAAGCTTTCTTT. Combining the CDR3 with reference TRBV28 and TRBJ1-1 gives the whole variable domain DVKVTQSSRYLVKRTGEKVFLECVQDMDHENMFWYRQDPGLGLRLIYFSYDVKMKEKGDIPEGYSVSREKKERFSLILESASTNQTSMYLCASSLNGRNTEAFFGQGTRLTVV.

V is TRBV5-1 and J is TRBJ2-3; TRBD2 is a possible D gene (6 bases). The CDR3 has 16 residues. CDR1 SGHRS and CDR2 YFSETQ come from the germline V gene. V lost 2 bases and J lost 4, with 17 bases in between. CDR3 residues: CASSLAIRGSADTQYF. The CDR3 DNA reads TGCGCCAGCAGCTTAGCTATTCGGGGGTCGGCAGATACGCAGTATTTT. Drawing the rest from reference TRBV5-1 and TRBJ2-3, the complete variable domain is KAGVTQTPRYLIKTRGQQVTLSCSPISGHRSVSWYQQTPGQGLQFLFEYFSETQRNKGNFPGRFSGRQFSNSRSEMNVSTLELGDSALYLCASSLAIRGSADTQYFGPGTRLTVL.

This chain links TRBV5-5 with TRBJ2-7; D is perhaps TRBD2 (6 bases). There are 14 residues in the CDR3. With 2 bases removed from V and 4 bases from J, the gap between germline ends came to 13 bases. Germline CDR1 and CDR2: SGHKS and YYEKEE (reference sequence). CDR3 sequence (DNA): TGTGCCAGCAGCTTCGGAGGGAGTGGGTACGAGCAGTACTTC. This translates into CASSFGGSGYEQYF.

The CDR3 DNA reads TGTGCTAGTGGTTTGAAACTCCCACTAGCGGACCACACAGATACGCAGTATTTT. Translated: CASGLKLPLADHTDTQYF. The chain couples TRBV12-5 to TRBJ2-3, with TRBD2 matching over 8 bases. Germline V gene sequence: CDR1 LGHNT, CDR2 FRNRAP. This CDR3 spans 18 amino acids. The J segment lost 2 bases and the V segment lost 2 bases, leaving 12 bases of the junction unmatched.

V is TRBV7-3 and J is TRBJ2-5; perhaps TRBD2 as D (5 bases). Trimming removed 0 bases from V and 1 base from J, with 15 bases in between. From germline, CDR1 is SGHTA and CDR2 FQGTGA. This CDR3 spans 17 amino acids. The CDR3 DNA follows: TGTGCCAGCAGCTTAACCCACGTCCGGGGTACCCAAGAGACCCAGTACTTC. This codes for CASSLTHVRGTQETQYF.

The chain carries TRBV5-1 and TRBJ2-1; 8 bases align to TRBD2. The CDR3 is 15 amino acids. Per germline, CDR1 SGHRS and CDR2 YFSETQ. V lost 0 bases and J lost 4; bases outside the gene matches: 3. CDR3 coding DNA: TGCGCCAGCAGCTTGGACTCTAGCGGGTACAATGAGCAGTTCTTC. This codes for CASSLDSSGYNEQFF.

The chain joins TRBV11-2 to TRBJ1-5; D is unclear. The CDR3 totals 13 residues. CDR1 is SGHAT and CDR2 is FQNNGV in the germline V gene. V lost 0 bases, J lost 9 bases, and 9 bases lay in between. CDR3 DNA: TGTGCCAGCAGCTTAGATCTTGGGAGGCCCCAGCATTTT. Protein sequence: CASSLDLGRPQHF.

The chain employs TRBV2 and TRBJ2-6; D is possibly TRBD1 (6 bases). Germline-derived CDR1 and CDR2 are SNHLY and FYNNEI. The length of the CDR3 is 15 residues. The V gene lost 6 bases and the J gene lost 0 bases, with 9 bases spanning the gap. The CDR3 coding sequence is TGTGCCAGCAGGGAGGACAGCTCTGGGGCCAACGTCCTGACTTTC. As protein: CASREDSSGANVLTF.

This clone was detected only a few times. The V and J genes are TRBV5-1 and TRBJ2-2; 12 positions match TRBD2. The V segment lost 4 bases and the J segment 5 bases; nucleotides outside the gene matches: 12. CDR1 SGHRS and CDR2 YFSETQ come from the germline V gene. This CDR3 spans 18 amino acids. Here the CDR3 reads CASSPSTSGGPITGELFF. CDR3 nucleotide sequence: TGCGCCAGCAGCCCATCGACTAGCGGGGGACCCATTACCGGGGAGCTGTTTTTT.

The rearrangement links TRBV4-2 to TRBJ1-1; possible D gene TRBD1, 5 bases. Trimming removed 1 base at V and 8 bases at J, with 11 bases between. The CDR3 loop spans 13 amino acids. Germline CDR1 reads LGHNA; CDR2 reads YNFKEQ. CDR3 residues: CASSQGVDIEAFF. CDR3 nucleotides: TGTGCCAGCAGCCAAGGGGTGGACATCGAAGCTTTCTTT.